This TCR beta chain was retrieved from a study of OX40 agonist ivuxolimab in advanced cancers. In the study overall: Patients assigned to dose escalation were diagnosed with hepatocellular carcinoma, melanoma, renal cell or head and neck cancer. Treatment received earlier with anti-PD-1, anti-PD-L1 or anti-CTLA-4 agents was allowed, and approximately 40% had some. Study-level results: In general, CD8+ T cells held more expanded clones than CD4+ did, on average.

This CDR3 has 13 amino acids. The V end was cut by 2 bases, the J end by 6 bases, with 7 bases between. The germline gives CDR1 MNHEY, CDR2 SVGAGI. Remarks on this clone: Its antigen is as yet unknown.

Method: immunoSEQ multiplex PCR; TCRdb's copy keeps in-frame clones and lacks some. The sample contains about 20,000 clones, less than 90% of which appear only once. The study sampled blood at baseline, cycle 4 day 1, and cycle 7 day 1. Sequencing used CD4+ or CD8+ T cells sorted from blood, obtained in a trial of the OX40 agonist ivuxolimab. The chain is built from TRBV6-5 and TRBJ2-2; perhaps TRBD2 as D (6 bases). The clonotype originates from an adult with an advanced solid tumor such as melanoma, head and neck, liver or kidney cancer. Here the CDR3 DNA reads TGTGCCAGCAGTTACGGGGGGTCCGGGGAGCTGTTTTTT. Translation gives CASSYGGSGELFF.